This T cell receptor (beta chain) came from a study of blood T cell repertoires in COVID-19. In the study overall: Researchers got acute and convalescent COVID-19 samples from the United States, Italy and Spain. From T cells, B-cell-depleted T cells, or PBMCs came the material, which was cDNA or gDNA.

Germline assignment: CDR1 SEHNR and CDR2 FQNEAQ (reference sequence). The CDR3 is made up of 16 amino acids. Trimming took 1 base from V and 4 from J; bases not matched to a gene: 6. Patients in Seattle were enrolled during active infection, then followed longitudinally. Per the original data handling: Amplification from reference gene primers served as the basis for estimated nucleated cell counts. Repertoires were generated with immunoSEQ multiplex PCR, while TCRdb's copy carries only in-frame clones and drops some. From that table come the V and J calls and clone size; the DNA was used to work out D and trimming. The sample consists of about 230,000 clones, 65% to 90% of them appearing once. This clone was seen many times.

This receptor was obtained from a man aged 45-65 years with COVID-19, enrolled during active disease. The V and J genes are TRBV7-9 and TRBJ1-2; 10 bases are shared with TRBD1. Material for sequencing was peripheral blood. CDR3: CASSLDWTGGFYGYTF. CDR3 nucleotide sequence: TGTGCCAGCAGCTTAGATTGGACAGGGGGTTTCTATGGCTACACCTTC.